This TCR beta chain appears in the sequencing data of a study of vaccination effects on CD4 cells after COVID-19. The overall study: The median interval between the second dose and post-vaccine sampling was 72 days.

The data were produced by immunoSEQ multiplex PCR, yet TCRdb's version contains in-frame clones alone and is incomplete. The sample contains 35,000 to 55,000 clones, 76% of which appear only once. Study-level points and caveats: The study found that post-vaccine spike-reactive clones in convalescents were mainly new vaccine-induced clones.

V was trimmed by 0 bases and J by 4 bases, leaving 10 bases between them. The CDR3 is 14 amino acids. In germline, CDR1 is SGHRS, CDR2 YFSETQ. Once cultured for roughly 10 days, the cells underwent separation to obtain CD4+ T cells. This person's SARS-CoV-2 infection, confirmed by PCR, occurred between March and December 2020. Each participant was administered two doses of either the BNT162b2 or the mRNA-1273 vaccine. Notes on this clone: As yet, its antigen is unknown.

The clonotype was recovered from a human donor who had a prior SARS-CoV-2 infection. The rearrangement links TRBV5-1 to TRBJ1-2; D ambiguous. The sequencing here drew on CD4+ T cells from PBMCs cultured without peptide, taken after COVID-19 vaccination. For the CDR3, the DNA is TGCGCCAGCAGCTTGGAAGCAGACCTCTATGGCTACACCTTC. Translation: CASSLEADLYGYTF.